The 5 T cell receptor beta chains below were found in one sample sequenced in a study of vaccination and CD4 T cells after COVID-19. Sequenced with the Oncomine TCR Beta short-read assay was DNA taken from cultured CD4+ T cells. Each CDR3 protein is one row after TCRdb ran MiXCR on the PCR reads. The sample contains about 16,000 distinct CDR3 sequences, 60% to 75% of which appear only once. Their cognate antigens are unknown. Treatment meaning: approximately 9-day PBMC culture with coronavirus spike peptide pools or control peptides (ViraFEST assay). Sequenced sample: CD4+ T cells from blood, cultured in vitro. The receptors derive from a human donor who had recovered from COVID-19.

J is TRBJ2-1 and V is TRBV19; 8 bases fit TRBD2. V gave up 3 bases and J gave up 6 bases; unmatched junction bases: 7. CDR3 length: 15 amino acids. The germline V gene encodes CDR1 LNHDA and CDR2 SQIVND (reference sequence). This chain's CDR3 is CASSIGAGDFNEQFF. The DNA for the CDR3 is TGTGCCAGTAGTATTGGAGCGGGAGATTTCAATGAGCAGTTCTTC.

This chain uses TRBV18 with TRBJ1-2, with 8 bases aligning to TRBD1. The CDR3 has 17 amino acids. Germline values: CDR1 KGHSH, CDR2 LQKENI. V shed 1 base, J shed 5 bases, and the junction held 12 bases outside the gene matches. The CDR3 loop is CASSPLGQGRDLYGYTF. The CDR3 DNA reads as TGTGCCAGCTCACCACTCGGACAGGGTCGGGACTTATATGGCTACACCTTC.

This chain links TRBV11-3 with TRBJ2-4; 7 bases match TRBD1. Germline V gene lookup returns CDR1 SGHNT and CDR2 YENEEA. The V and J ends lost 5 bases and 8 bases, in that order; junction bases with no gene match: 6. CDR3 size: 13 residues. The CDR3 here is CASSQTGIDIQYF. The CDR3 bases are TGTGCCAGCAGCCAGACAGGGATAGACATTCAGTACTTC.

This chain links TRBV19 with TRBJ1-5; D might be TRBD1 (5 bases). The germline gives CDR1 LNHDA, CDR2 SQIVND (reference sequence). This CDR3 has 14 residues. The V end lost 3 bases, the J end lost 6 bases, and 12 bases lay between the germline ends. The CDR3 DNA reads TGTGCCAGTAGTATCACAGGATCTCGTCAGCCCCAGCATTTT. Amino acids: CASSITGSRQPQHF.

This chain joins TRBV6-5 and TRBJ2-5, with a tentative D call TRBD2 (5 bases). The CDR3 spans 15 residues. V was trimmed by 2 bases and J by 4 bases, leaving 14 bases between them. CDR1 is MNHEY, CDR2 SVGAGI, per germline. For the CDR3, the DNA is TGTGCCAGCAGTTACGCCCCCGGGGTCTCAGAGACCCAGTACTTC. Residues: CASSYAPGVSETQYF.